This section outlines one TCR beta chain sequence together with its context. Its antigen remains unknown. The data originate from a study of shared clonotypes between healthy human individuals. The study, taken as a whole, reports: Despite large depth, sorted-subset datasets appeared incompletely sequenced.

V was trimmed by 5 bases and J by 0 bases, leaving 6 bases between them. Germline CDR1 is SGHNT and CDR2 is YYREEE (reference sequence). This CDR3 has 14 residues. Here immunoSEQ multiplex PCR was the method, and the copy in TCRdb shows in-frame clones only, minus some. The table has 730,000 or so clones, 72% seen once; the top ten hold approximately 2%. V gene TRBV5-4 combines with J gene TRBJ2-6, with D perhaps TRBD2 (5 bases). Sample: memory CD4+ T cells sorted from blood. Subset: CD45RA-negative fraction. The sequence was collected from a woman in her thirties in good health. CDR3 DNA: TGTGCCAGCAGGAGGGCCTCTGGGGCCAACGTCCTGACTTTC. Translating gives CASRRASGANVLTF.